This TCR beta chain derives from a study of blood T cell repertoires in COVID-19 (dated by TCRdb to between 2020 and 2021). For the wider study: Samples from collaborators originated in the United States, Italy and Spain and spanned both the acute and convalescent phases of COVID-19. The prospective study material was composed of cDNA or gDNA derived from T cells, B-cell-depleted T cells, or PBMCs. Deeply sampled blood TCRbeta repertoires from subjects exposed to, actively infected with, or recovered from COVID-19 were included in the dataset. A freely available public database, intended as a resource for researchers studying the immune response to SARS-CoV-2, is where the repertoires were released. Samples were obtained from the ongoing ImmuneRACE study (first 160 participants) and from 1,200 or so subjects provided by 6 global collaborators. A de-identified subject ID, COVID-19 status, age in years and sex were almost always included in the sample metadata. Where HLA class I and class II types were available, the types were taken from metadata supplied by the sample provider, not from assay-based typing. General findings and caveats noted by the study authors: The amount of clinical and demographic metadata varied by source and participant and was provided uncurated.

The CDR1 and CDR2 encoded by the germline V gene are SGHRS and YFSETQ. There are 14 amino acids in the CDR3, from cysteine to phenylalanine inclusive. Only the CDR3 region is kept as DNA, spanning 42 bases read in frame from base 1. Relative to germline, V is 0 bases shorter and J is 6 bases shorter, with 10 bases between their ends. Participants in the prospective study were aged roughly 18 to 90 years, lived in 20 to 25 United States geographic areas, and enrolled through a virtual design. In the prospective study, cohorts were assigned on the basis of participant-reported clinical history obtained from a screening survey and a study questionnaire. Recovered participants in ImmuneRACE Cohort 3 were defined by two consecutive negative NP/OP PCR tests, clearance by a healthcare professional, or resolution of symptoms. In the prospective study, mobile phlebotomists collected whole blood, serum and a nasopharyngeal or oropharyngeal swab from each participant. Over an approximately 2-month period, participants in the prospective study had the option of providing additional blood draws and questionnaires. Blood samples from the prospective study were shipped frozen or at room temperature prior to DNA extraction.

Comments on this clone: This receptor's antigen is unknown. No base quality information exists; no much larger clone differs at one position.

TCRbeta CDR3 regions were amplified from genomic DNA using the immunoSEQ Assay, a bias-controlled multiplex PCR. As for how the authors treated the data: Nucleated cell counts per sample were estimated from amplification of reference gene primers within the assay. To quantify the absolute abundance of each unique TCRbeta CDR3 rearrangement, sequence reads were collapsed and filtered. Productive Simpson clonality was computed per sample as the square root of Simpson's diversity index over productive rearrangements. TCRdb obtained this table from immuneACCESS and retained in-frame rearrangements with V and J assigned. These tables miss some clones; where compared with another copy, unresolved V genes account for less than half of the shortfall, and the remainder is unexplained. That table furnishes V, J and clone size, whereas the DNA furnished D and trimming. The sample table holds a few hundred thousand clones, of which 86% were seen once. The ten largest clonotypes hold over 9.5% of the sample.

The sequence was obtained from a woman between 18 and 30 years old who had recovered from COVID-19. The V and J genes are TRBV5-1 and TRBJ1-5, with TRBD1 as a weak D call on 6 bases. The sequenced sample was PBMCs or T cells enriched from blood (not recorded which). The sequenced DNA: TGCGCCAGCAGCTTGGCAGGGGCCGGTCAGCCCCAGCATTTT. Its translation reads: CASSLAGAGQPQHF.